This T cell receptor (beta chain) is drawn from a study of T-cell reconstitution after alpha-beta-depleted transplantation in children (dated by TCRdb to between 2015 and 2016). Context from the whole study: Using TCR repertoire profiling, the study followed T-cell immune reconstitution in a quantitative way in children after TCRalphabeta/CD19-depleted allogeneic hematopoietic cell transplantation. What the authors observed across the whole study: Apparently early alphabetaT-cell count recovery about two months after transplant reportedly relied on only several hundred rapidly expanded clones derived from non-depleted graft cells. Over the following months the frequencies of hyperexpanded clones went down, and after one year T-cell counts and TCRbeta diversity were mostly credited to newly produced T cells. The high TCRbeta diversity at day 60 in some patients was ascribed to recipient T cells and intrathymic progenitors that had survived conditioning.

The treatment or condition label here, explained by the study, means: allogeneic hematopoietic cell transplantation with graft depleted of TCRalphabeta T cells and CD19 B cells. Transplant recipients were children who received TCRalphabeta/CD19-depleted allogeneic hematopoietic cell grafts. V is cut by 1 base and J by 3 bases, and the space between the germline ends is 10 bases. CDR1 and CDR2, looked up from the germline V gene, are SGHDN and FVKESK. There are 14 amino acids in the CDR3, from cysteine to phenylalanine inclusive. Only the CDR3 part of the read is kept: 42 bases, read in frame from the first base. The protocol used for the library was PCR. TCRdb lists the instrument as Illumina HiSeq 2500. To normalize quantification of the TCRbeta repertoire, the TCR libraries were built with molecular barcoding that relied on unique molecular identifiers. The public sequencing data were trimmed at Q25 with fastp and processed into clonotypes with MiXCR by TCRdb, which kept only in-frame beta chains. CDR3 protein sequences are deduplicated, and each keeps its most common genes and DNA. Counted in this sample were approximately 980,000 distinct CDR3 sequences; 25% to 30% of them appeared once. Jointly, the top ten make up about 28% of the sample.

As to this clonotype: No antigen is known for it. Base qualities are not recorded, but no much larger clone differs from it by a single base.

The sequence joins TRBV14 to TRBJ2-7, and perhaps TRBD1 as D gene, on 6 matching bases. Sequenced here: PBMCs, mostly from graft donor cells, sampled 360 days after TCRalphabeta/CD19-depleted stem cell transplant. The sequence was obtained from a boy under two years old who had a stem cell transplant for SCID, so the T cells may come from the graft donor. The bases read TGTGCCAGCAGCCAAGTTCAGGGGTACTACGAGCAGTACTTC. This sequence encodes CASSQVQGYYEQYF.